A selection of T cell receptor beta chains follows, all from one sample in a study of OX40 agonist ivuxolimab in advanced cancers. Data came from immunoSEQ multiplex PCR; TCRdb stores just in-frame clones and leaves some out. The data hold tens of thousands of clones, with more than 80% observed a single time. The sample was CD4+ or CD8+ T cells sorted from blood, taken in a trial of the OX40 agonist ivuxolimab. Receptor source: an adult with an advanced solid tumor such as melanoma, head and neck, liver or kidney cancer. CDR3s include the opening cysteine and the closing phenylalanine or tryptophan. The D gene is left open where the match is weak. Size values are once, few and many counts, or a class for expanded clones, and some rows have none.

>TRBD2|TRBV10-3|TRBJ2-3|-
CAISGIGTSSDTQYF
TGTGCCATCAGTGGTATAGGGACTAGCTCGGATACGCAGTATTTT
>TRBD1|TRBV19|TRBJ1-5|once
CASRTGVIDQPQHF
TGTGCCAGTAGAACAGGGGTCATAGATCAGCCCCAGCATTTT
>-|TRBV11-1|TRBJ1-4|-
CASSATNEKLFF
TGTGCCAGCAGTGCAACTAATGAAAAACTGTTTTTT
>-|TRBV5-1|TRBJ2-3|-
CASSLVTGSTDTQYF
TGCGCCAGCAGCTTGGTAACGGGAAGCACAGATACGCAGTATTTT
>-|TRBV5-1|TRBJ2-7|-
CASMPSGAETYEQYF
TGCGCCAGCATGCCATCGGGGGCTGAAACCTACGAGCAGTACTTC
>-|TRBV4-1|TRBJ2-7|-
CASSQNNQGLPYEQYF
TGCGCCAGCAGCCAAAACAATCAGGGGCTACCCTACGAGCAGTACTTC
>-|TRBV9|TRBJ1-4|-
CASSVVGTANEKLFF
TGTGCCAGCAGCGTAGTGGGGACGGCTAATGAAAAACTGTTTTTT
>-|TRBV2|TRBJ1-5|-
CASSAGPQSNQPQHF
TGTGCCAGCAGCGCGGGACCCCAGTCCAATCAGCCCCAGCATTTT
>-|TRBV11-2|TRBJ1-5|-
CASSPVGVSQPQHF
TGTGCCAGCAGCCCGGTGGGGGTGAGTCAGCCCCAGCATTTT
>TRBD2|TRBV7-6|TRBJ2-5|-
CASSSSSGGYQETQYF
TGTGCCAGCAGTTCATCTAGCGGGGGGTACCAAGAGACCCAGTACTTC
>-|TRBV28|TRBJ2-1|-
CASAPRSYNEQFF
TGTGCCAGCGCCCCCCGCAGTTACAATGAGCAGTTCTTC
>-|TRBV6-5|TRBJ2-2|-
CASSWGGPTGELFF
TGTGCCAGCAGTTGGGGGGGCCCCACCGGGGAGCTGTTTTTT
>-|TRBV30|TRBJ1-5|-
CAWSEGGTEPQHF
TGTGCCTGGAGTGAAGGAGGGACTGAGCCCCAGCATTTT
>TRBD2|TRBV18|TRBJ2-4|-
CASSPGLVSENIQYF
TGTGCCAGCTCGCCGGGACTAGTATCTGAAAACATTCAGTACTTC
>TRBD2|TRBV5-1|TRBJ2-5|-
CASSATRARGGETQYF
TGCGCCAGCAGCGCCACCCGGGCCCGGGGGGGAGAGACCCAGTACTTC
>-|TRBV15|TRBJ1-1|once
CATSRDAAGFTEAFF
TGTGCCACCAGCAGAGATGCCGCAGGGTTCACTGAAGCTTTCTTT
>TRBD1|TRBV10-3|TRBJ1-4|-
CAISGGQGGEKLFF
TGTGCCATCAGTGGCGGACAGGGCGGTGAAAAACTGTTTTTT
>TRBD1|TRBV5-1|TRBJ1-4|-
CASSRTGQGEKLFF
TGCGCCAGCAGTCGTACGGGACAGGGAGAAAAACTGTTTTTT
>-|TRBV7-3|TRBJ1-1|-
CASSQDGVAEAFF
TGTGCCAGCAGCCAGGATGGGGTCGCTGAAGCTTTCTTT
>-|TRBV10-3|TRBJ2-5|-
CAISESAGQETQYF
TGTGCCATCAGTGAGTCGGCAGGCCAAGAGACCCAGTACTTC
>-|TRBV7-9|TRBJ1-1|-
CASSLDTGGEAFF
TGTGCCAGCAGCTTAGATACAGGTGGGGAAGCTTTCTTT
>-|TRBV5-1|TRBJ1-5|-
CASSLTGQNNQPQHF
TGCGCCAGCAGCTTGACAGGACAGAACAATCAGCCCCAGCATTTT
>TRBD1|TRBV6-6|TRBJ2-7|-
CASSNNRGREQYF
TGTGCCAGCAGTAACAACAGGGGTCGCGAGCAGTACTTC
>-|TRBV6-5|TRBJ2-7|-
CASRQDRIQYF
TGTGCCAGCAGGCAAGACCGAATCCAGTACTTC
>-|TRBV11-3|TRBJ2-3|-
CASSLGRGTDTQYF
TGTGCCAGCAGCTTAGGCCGGGGTACAGATACGCAGTATTTT
>-|TRBV5-1|TRBJ2-5|-
CASSLHQETQYF
TGCGCCAGCAGCTTGCACCAAGAGACCCAGTACTTC
>TRBD2|TRBV27|TRBJ2-3|-
CASSFGPTGGSTDTQYF
TGTGCCAGCAGTTTTGGCCCCACGGGGGGGAGCACAGATACGCAGTATTTT
>-|TRBV18|TRBJ1-4|-
CASSPPGQLRRELFF
TGTGCCAGCTCACCACCAGGGCAGCTGAGAAGGGAACTGTTTTTT
>TRBD2|TRBV6-5|TRBJ2-1|once
CASSYIGGGLNEQFF
TGTGCCAGCAGTTACATCGGGGGGGGCCTCAATGAGCAGTTCTTC
>TRBD1|TRBV5-1|TRBJ2-1|-
CASSSKIRTGAPYNEQFF
TGCGCCAGCAGCTCCAAAATTCGGACAGGGGCCCCCTACAATGAGCAGTTCTTC
>-|TRBV4-2|TRBJ1-2|few
CASSPPGAGASGYTF
TGTGCCAGCAGCCCCCCTGGGGCAGGGGCGTCTGGCTACACCTTC
>-|TRBV2|TRBJ2-5|-
CASSEGGETQYF
TGTGCCAGCAGTGAAGGCGGAGAGACCCAGTACTTC
>-|TRBV30|TRBJ2-2|-
CAWSRLANTGELFF
TGTGCCTGGAGTCGACTAGCGAACACCGGGGAGCTGTTTTTT
>-|TRBV28|TRBJ2-5|few
CASRVYAAQETQYF
TGTGCCAGCCGGGTCTACGCGGCCCAAGAGACCCAGTACTTC
>TRBD2|TRBV5-1|TRBJ2-7|-
CASSLVPSGGAGEQYF
TGCGCCAGCAGCTTGGTGCCTAGCGGGGGGGCAGGTGAGCAGTACTTC
>-|TRBV7-9|TRBJ1-6|-
CASSSGSSYNSPLHF
TGTGCCAGCAGCTCAGGGAGCTCCTATAATTCACCCCTCCACTTT
>-|TRBV29-1|TRBJ1-2|-
CSVERPGAYGYTF
TGCAGCGTTGAAAGGCCAGGGGCCTATGGCTACACCTTC
>-|TRBV28|TRBJ1-6|-
CASSLSPYNSPLHF
TGTGCCAGCAGTTTAAGTCCGTATAATTCACCCCTCCACTTT
>TRBD2|TRBV7-9|TRBJ2-6|-
CASSLWGGDNVLTF
TGTGCCAGCAGCTTGTGGGGGGGAGACAACGTCCTGACTTTC
>-|TRBV7-2|TRBJ2-3|-
CASSLDGSTDTQYF
TGTGCCAGCAGCTTAGATGGCAGCACAGATACGCAGTATTTT
>-|TRBV27|TRBJ1-2|-
CASSQFGVQGNRDYGYTF
TGTGCCAGTTCTCAATTTGGAGTCCAGGGGAATCGGGACTATGGCTACACCTTC
>-|TRBV5-4|TRBJ1-2|-
CASSLRDHNYGYTF
TGTGCCAGCAGCTTGCGGGACCATAACTATGGCTACACCTTC
>-|TRBV28|TRBJ2-5|-
CASTPGGYRGTQYF
TGTGCCAGCACTCCCGGCGGCTACCGGGGGACCCAGTACTTC
>TRBD1|TRBV5-1|TRBJ1-1|once
CASAPLGTARGAFF
TGCGCCAGCGCCCCACTCGGGACAGCTCGGGGGGCTTTCTTT
>TRBD2|TRBV30|TRBJ2-3|-
CASTGTELRGEGTDTQYF
TGTGCCTCGACCGGGACGGAACTCCGGGGGGAGGGGACAGATACGCAGTATTTT
>TRBD2|TRBV28|TRBJ2-1|-
CASSPGGSYNEQFF
TGTGCCAGCAGTCCCGGGGGGTCCTACAATGAGCAGTTCTTC
>-|TRBV7-2|TRBJ2-3|-
CASSLVLGRPTPPNTQYF
TGTGCCAGCAGCTTAGTGTTGGGGCGACCCACGCCGCCTAATACGCAGTATTTT
>TRBD1|TRBV15|TRBJ1-2|-
CATSSYGQVGYTF
TGTGCCACCAGCAGTTATGGACAGGTTGGCTACACCTTC
>TRBD1|TRBV7-3|TRBJ2-7|-
CASSRKSPQGIGSYEQYF
TGTGCCAGCAGCCGTAAAAGCCCACAGGGGATAGGGTCCTACGAGCAGTACTTC
>-|TRBV27|TRBJ2-2|once
CASSLGTFRLAGELFF
TGTGCCAGCAGTTTAGGGACATTCCGTTTGGCCGGGGAGCTGTTTTTT
>-|TRBV28|TRBJ1-2|-
CASSSYGGQGISYGYTF
TGTGCCAGCAGTTCTTATGGAGGGCAGGGTATTTCCTATGGCTACACCTTC
>TRBD1|TRBV29-1|TRBJ2-1|-
CSVEDNRGSEQFF
TGCAGCGTTGAAGACAACAGGGGGAGTGAGCAGTTCTTC
>TRBD1|TRBV4-3|TRBJ1-6|-
CASSQGTGVNSPLHF
TGCGCCAGCAGCCAAGGGACAGGAGTTAATTCACCCCTCCACTTT